A selection of T cell receptor beta chains follows, all from one sample in a study of T cell responses to AZD1222 COVID-19 vaccine. Clones were sequenced by immunoSEQ multiplex PCR, and TCRdb holds only the in-frame ones, with some missing. The sample consists of around 100,000 clones, about 86% of them appearing once. The sample consisted of peripheral blood, taken on day 0 of AZD1222 vaccination. The receptors were gathered from an adult in good health. The conserved cysteine and the conserved F or W are not part of the CDR3 here. D genes are given only for firm matches.

v_call: TRBV4-3; d_call: NA; j_call: TRBJ1-6; cdr3_aa: ASSQEPNSPLH
v_call: TRBV2; d_call: NA; j_call: TRBJ1-5; cdr3_aa: ASSEGLNQPQH
v_call: TRBV2; d_call: NA; j_call: TRBJ2-1; cdr3_aa: ASSQPLGWNEQF
v_call: TRBV5-1; d_call: NA; j_call: TRBJ2-3; cdr3_aa: ASSPDRPTDTQY
v_call: TRBV19; d_call: NA; j_call: TRBJ1-4; cdr3_aa: ASSIIWERKLF
v_call: TRBV12-3/TRBV12-4; d_call: NA; j_call: TRBJ2-5; cdr3_aa: ASSLRETQY
v_call: TRBV27; d_call: NA; j_call: TRBJ1-6; cdr3_aa: ASSLPGGPLH
v_call: TRBV4-3; d_call: TRBD1; j_call: TRBJ1-1; cdr3_aa: ASSQDGTVNTEAF
v_call: TRBV2; d_call: NA; j_call: TRBJ1-6; cdr3_aa: ASSDANSYNSPLH
v_call: TRBV2; d_call: NA; j_call: TRBJ1-1; cdr3_aa: ASSVEQLITEAF
v_call: TRBV27; d_call: NA; j_call: TRBJ2-7; cdr3_aa: ASSPSGGPVFFHEQY
v_call: TRBV9; d_call: TRBD2; j_call: TRBJ2-2; cdr3_aa: ASSVSGTMSGELF
v_call: TRBV28; d_call: TRBD2; j_call: TRBJ2-7; cdr3_aa: ASSPPRTSGRTFLSYEQY
v_call: TRBV14; d_call: TRBD1; j_call: TRBJ2-1; cdr3_aa: ASSRWTGQMYNEQF
v_call: TRBV7-9; d_call: TRBD1; j_call: TRBJ2-7; cdr3_aa: ASSLAGTDYYEQY
v_call: TRBV29-1; d_call: NA; j_call: TRBJ1-2; cdr3_aa: SVEGGDGYT
v_call: TRBV19; d_call: NA; j_call: TRBJ1-5; cdr3_aa: ASSISAGQRLLSNQPQH
v_call: TRBV7-8; d_call: NA; j_call: TRBJ2-3; cdr3_aa: ASSTRLSTDTQY
v_call: TRBV7-6; d_call: NA; j_call: TRBJ2-2; cdr3_aa: ASSLTDTFTGELF